This T cell receptor beta chain is from a study of technical replicates of blood from several donors. CDR3 size: 14 residues. From germline, CDR1 is LNHDA and CDR2 SQIVND (reference sequence). V gave up 1 base and J gave up 2 bases, with 8 bases separating them. TCRdb keeps only in-frame clones here, not all; method: immunoSEQ multiplex PCR. Of about 85,000 clones listed, around 94% are singletons. Sequenced input: T cells isolated from PBMCs. This chain uses TRBV19 with TRBJ1-2, with no clear D. This TCR came from a human donor in good health. The CDR3 here is CASSIGGLNYGYTF. The CDR3 nucleotides are TGTGCCAGTAGTATAGGAGGCCTAAACTATGGCTACACCTTC.